These 8 T cell receptor beta chains came from one sample sequenced in a study of T cells in localized non-small cell lung cancer. This table comes from immunoSEQ multiplex PCR, and its TCRdb copy is limited to in-frame clones, with some not included. The table lists roughly 30,000 clones, approximately 88% of them singletons. The source was peripheral blood mononuclear cells, collected before any cancer treatment. These receptors were obtained from a woman aged 40-69 years with stage III lung adenocarcinoma.

The CDR3 loop reads CASSVRAAYEQYF. The DNA for the CDR3 is TGTGCCAGCAGTGTCCGTGCCGCCTACGAGCAGTACTTC. This chain joins TRBV6-1 and TRBJ2-7; D is unclear. V was pared by 4 bases and J by 2 bases, with 9 bases between. The CDR3 spans 13 residues. Germline values: CDR1 MNHNS, CDR2 SASEGT.

The gene calls are TRBV11-3 and TRBJ2-5, with TRBD2 as a possible D gene (5 bases). With 2 bases removed from V and 2 bases from J, the gap between germline ends came to 12 bases. This CDR3 is built from 15 residues. Germline assignment: CDR1 SGHNT and CDR2 YENEEA. The CDR3 DNA reads as TGTGCCAGCAGCTTAAGGGAACTAGGACAAGAGACCCAGTACTTC. It translates to CASSLRELGQETQYF.

By share, this clone ranks as medium-sized. The chain recombines TRBV5-6 with TRBJ1-1; a possible D gene is TRBD1 (5 bases). The CDR3 runs to 13 residues. V gave up 0 bases and J gave up 10 bases, with 13 bases separating them. Per the germline V gene, CDR1 is SGHDT and CDR2 is YYEEEE. CDR3 amino acids: CASSLASGWGAFF. CDR3 in DNA: TGTGCCAGCAGCTTGGCCTCAGGGTGGGGAGCTTTCTTT.

V is TRBV7-8 and J is TRBJ2-7, with D possibly being TRBD1 (6 bases). V was cut by 7 bases and J by 4 bases, with 17 bases left in between. CDR1 and CDR2 (germline): SGHVS, FQNEAQ. CDR3 size: 14 residues. CDR3 amino acids: CASNIPGVDYEQYF. In nucleotides, the CDR3 is TGTGCCAGCAACATCCCAGGGGTGGATTACGAGCAGTACTTC.

V usage is TRBV18 and J usage is TRBJ1-3; D remains unclear. CDR1 is KGHSH, CDR2 LQKENI, per germline. The CDR3 length is 16 residues. The V end lost 0 bases, the J end lost 4 bases, and 13 bases lay between the germline ends. The CDR3 nucleotides read TGTGCCAGCTCACCACCGGGCGGGCAACTCGGAAACACCATATATTTT. This gives the protein CASSPPGGQLGNTIYF.

The chain recombines TRBV7-2 with TRBJ1-1; 7 nucleotides agree with TRBD1. The CDR3 has 16 amino acids. The germline gives CDR1 SGHTA, CDR2 FQGNSA. With V trimmed by 1 base and J by 5 bases, 10 bases remained unmatched. The CDR3 region is CASSLGGGAWKTEAFF. CDR3 nucleotides: TGTGCCAGCAGCTTAGGAGGGGGCGCTTGGAAAACTGAAGCTTTCTTT.

The chain links TRBV5-8 to TRBJ1-1, with TRBD1 identical over 7 bases. Germline CDR1 and CDR2: SGHTS and YDEGEE. The junction had 4 bases not matched to a gene; V was cut back by 1 base and J by 4 bases. There are 14 residues in the CDR3. DNA of the CDR3: TGTGCCAGCAGCTTGTTTCAGGGGGGCACTGAAGCTTTCTTT. Protein sequence: CASSLFQGGTEAFF.

V is TRBV9 and J is TRBJ2-7, with D uncertain. The CDR3 runs to 12 residues. CDR1 and CDR2 (germline): SGDLS, YYNGEE. The V end lost 2 bases, the J end lost 4 bases, and 7 bases lay between the germline ends. The CDR3 is CASSVGDYEQYF. The CDR3 coding sequence is TGTGCCAGCAGCGTTGGGGATTACGAGCAGTACTTC.